One sample yielded the 25 T cell receptor beta chains listed below, sequenced in a study of cytomegalovirus exposure and HLA in healthy donors. Clones were sequenced by immunoSEQ multiplex PCR, and TCRdb holds only the in-frame ones, with some missing. Of fewer than 350,000 clones listed, approximately 87% were seen once; the top ten hold approximately 0.9%. The specimen was PBMCs. The receptors come from a woman aged 18 to 35 in good health and CMV-seronegative.

The V call is TRBV27, the J call TRBJ1-1; D remains unclear. The CDR3 extends over 13 amino acids. Trimming removed 3 bases from V and 7 bases from J, with 12 bases in between. CDR1 is MNHEY and CDR2 is SMNVEV in the germline V gene (reference sequence). The CDR3 is CASSFAGSGEAFF. For the CDR3, the DNA is TGTGCCAGCAGTTTCGCTGGGAGTGGTGAAGCTTTCTTT.

The V gene is TRBV7-2, the J gene TRBJ2-1; 14 positions match TRBD2. V lost 3 bases to trimming and J lost 14 bases; unmatched junction nucleotides: 3. The length of the CDR3 is 13 residues. CDR1 and CDR2 (germline): SGHTA, FQGNSA. The CDR3 DNA reads TGTGCCAGCAGCTTCGGACTAGCGGGAGGTGAGTTCTTC. As protein: CASSFGLAGGEFF.

The chain recombines TRBV29-1 with TRBJ2-2; 7 bases map to TRBD1. Germline V gives CDR1 SQVTM, CDR2 ANQGSEA. The V segment lost 2 bases and the J segment 4 bases; nucleotides outside the gene matches: 7. The CDR3 contains 15 residues. This chain's CDR3 is CSVETHTGVTGELFF. In DNA form, the CDR3 reads TGCAGCGTTGAAACCCACACAGGGGTCACCGGGGAGCTGTTTTTT.

CDR3 coding DNA: TGTGCCAGCAGCTTGGAAGACAGCAGTAATCAGCCCCAGCATTTT. This sequence encodes CASSLEDSSNQPQHF. The chain carries TRBV7-2 and TRBJ1-5; weak D call: TRBD1 (5 bases). The V and J ends lost 3 bases and 4 bases respectively, with 13 bases between them. The CDR3 contains 15 residues. Germline-derived CDR1 and CDR2 are SGHTA and FQGNSA.

The chain is built from TRBV2 and TRBJ2-1, with D hard to call. Germline loops: CDR1 SNHLY, CDR2 FYNNEI. V was clipped by 8 bases and J by 9 bases, with 23 bases between them. The CDR3 spans 15 residues. CDR3 protein: CASGEGRVLPGEQFF. CDR3 sequence (DNA): TGTGCCAGCGGAGAAGGACGGGTATTGCCTGGTGAGCAGTTCTTC.

The V and J genes are TRBV9 and TRBJ2-1; 8 bases are a match to TRBD1. J lost 8 bases, V lost 1 base, and 8 bases had no gene match. The CDR3 runs 15 residues. The germline V gene encodes CDR1 SGDLS and CDR2 YYNGEE. CDR3 sequence (DNA): TGTGCCAGCAGCGTACAGGGGGCCCAGAGCGATGAGCAGTTCTTC. Its translation: CASSVQGAQSDEQFF. Variable domain in full (rest from reference TRBV9 and TRBJ2-1): DSGVTQTPKHLITATGQRVTLRCSPRSGDLSVYWYQQSLDQGLQFLIQYYNGEERAKGNILERFSAQQFPDLHSELNLSSLELGDSALYFCASSVQGAQSDEQFFGPGTRLTVL.

The gene calls are TRBV2 and TRBJ2-7; D not resolved. CDR3 length equals 10 residues. V was trimmed by 5 bases and J by 3 bases, leaving 2 bases between them. Germline CDR1 reads SNHLY; CDR2 reads FYNNEI. The CDR3 sequence: CASSHYEQYF. DNA of the CDR3: TGTGCCAGCAGTCACTACGAGCAGTACTTC.

The chain has TRBV6-1 and TRBJ1-1; 9 nucleotides match TRBD1. Germline V gene lookup returns CDR1 MNHNS and CDR2 SASEGT. The CDR3 totals 14 residues. V gave up 6 bases and J gave up 4 bases; unmatched junction bases: 6. The CDR3 DNA reads as TGTGCCAGCAGGGTACAGGGGGCGGGCACTGAAGCTTTCTTT. Translating gives CASRVQGAGTEAFF.

The chain uses TRBV4-3 and TRBJ1-1; no firm D call. Trimming pared 1 base from V and 5 bases from J, leaving 17 bases between. The CDR3 runs to 16 residues. Germline loops: CDR1 LGHNA, CDR2 YSLEER. The CDR3 here is CASSQVSLIGETEAFF. DNA of the CDR3: TGCGCCAGCAGCCAAGTGAGCCTCATCGGAGAGACTGAAGCTTTCTTT.

This sequence joins TRBV28 and TRBJ2-1, with 7 bases identical to TRBD2. This CDR3 has 18 amino acids. Trimming at V came to 5 bases and at J to 0 bases, leaving 13 bases not matched to a gene. Germline-derived CDR1 and CDR2 are MDHEN and SYDVKM. The DNA of the CDR3 is TGTGCCAGCAGTAAGGACTCGGGAGGCTCAAGCTCCTACAATGAGCAGTTCTTC. Residues: CASSKDSGGSSSYNEQFF.

This clone has just one count. The chain employs TRBV2 and TRBJ2-7, with 11 positions matching TRBD2. The CDR3 covers 16 residues. V lost 3 bases and J lost 2; bases outside the gene matches: 6. Germline lookup yields CDR1 SNHLY and CDR2 FYNNEI. Here the CDR3 DNA reads TGTGCCAGCAGTGATATCGGGACTAGCGGAACCTACGAGCAGTACTTC. This encodes CASSDIGTSGTYEQYF.

The chain has TRBV12-5 and TRBJ2-5, with TRBD1 matching over 7 bases. V was pared by 1 base and J by 5 bases, with 7 bases of the junction left unmatched. The CDR3 has 15 residues. The germline CDR1 and CDR2 sequences are LGHNT and FRNRAP. The CDR3 DNA is TGTGCTAGTGGTTTGGGACAGGGCATCACTGAGACCCAGTACTTC. Its protein is CASGLGQGITETQYF. Full variable domain (remainder filled in from reference TRBV12-5 and TRBJ2-5): DARVTQTPRHKVTEMGQEVTMRCQPILGHNTVFWYRQTMMQGLELLAYFRNRAPLDDSGMPKDRFSAEMPDATLATLKIQPSEPRDSAVYFCASGLGQGITETQYFGPGTRLLVL.

The V call is TRBV28, the J call TRBJ1-2; D gene ambiguous. Germline V gene data show CDR1 as MDHEN and CDR2 as SYDVKM. Deletions cut 4 bases from V and 3 bases from J, with 6 bases between. The CDR3 length is 12 residues. The DNA of the CDR3 is TGTGCCAGCAGTTCCCTAGACTATGGCTACACCTTC. As protein: CASSSLDYGYTF.

The V and J genes are TRBV7-9 and TRBJ2-5; TRBD1 matches 10 bases. Germline V gives CDR1 SEHNR, CDR2 FQNEAQ (reference sequence). The V and J ends lost 5 bases and 5 bases, in that order; junction bases with no gene match: 8. This CDR3 comprises 15 residues. CDR3 protein: CASSLRQGARETQYF. The CDR3 DNA reads TGTGCCAGCAGCCTGCGACAGGGGGCAAGGGAGACCCAGTACTTC.

The chain employs TRBV6-1 and TRBJ2-7, with 12 bases aligning to TRBD2. The CDR3 sequence is 15 residues long. V dropped 6 bases and J dropped 2; count of bases not matched to a gene: 5. Germline V CDR1 and CDR2: MNHNS, SASEGT. Written as DNA, the CDR3 is TGTGCCAGCAGCGAAAGACTAGCGGGGGCCTACGAGCAGTACTTC. Encoded protein: CASSERLAGAYEQYF.

Only one count was recorded for this clone. V gene TRBV7-6 combines with J gene TRBJ1-1, with a weak D call TRBD1 (6 bases). CDR3 size: 16 residues. The ends were cut back, 2 bases at V and 2 bases at J, with 15 bases in the middle. The germline CDR1 and CDR2 sequences are SGHVS and FNYEAQ. CDR3 coding DNA: TGTGCCAGCAGCTTATATCTCAGGGACACCAACACTGAAGCTTTCTTT. This gives the protein CASSLYLRDTNTEAFF.

The V gene is TRBV12-5, the J gene TRBJ2-7; tentative D call: TRBD2 (6 bases). CDR3 length: 12 amino acids. Germline-derived CDR1 and CDR2 are LGHNT and FRNRAP. V shed 7 bases and J shed 5 bases, with 12 bases lying between them. CDR3 protein: CASVSGVNEQYF. The DNA for the CDR3 is TGTGCTAGTGTGTCGGGAGTTAACGAGCAGTACTTC.

The chain carries TRBV2 and TRBJ1-1, with D possibly TRBD1 on 5 matching bases. The CDR3 has 11 amino acids. Germline loops: CDR1 SNHLY, CDR2 FYNNEI. The V and J ends lost 6 bases and 8 bases respectively, with 10 bases between them. The CDR3 spells CASRRTPEAFF. Written as DNA, the CDR3 is TGTGCCAGCAGGAGGACACCGGAAGCTTTCTTT.

The CDR3 loop is CASSPSLGQNTQYF. DNA of the CDR3: TGTGCCAGCAGTCCAAGTCTGGGACAGAACACGCAGTATTTT. The rearrangement links TRBV27 to TRBJ2-3; TRBD1 agrees at 7 bases. This CDR3 comprises 14 residues. V dropped 5 bases and J dropped 9; count of bases not matched to a gene: 11. Germline lookup yields CDR1 MNHEY and CDR2 SMNVEV (reference sequence).

This rearrangement joins TRBV19 to TRBJ2-7; 11 bases map to TRBD2. Looked up from germline, CDR1 is LNHDA and CDR2 is SQIVND (reference sequence). Trimming removed 3 bases from V and 2 bases from J; junction bases left unmatched: 0. The CDR3 is 14 amino acids. CDR3 nucleotide sequence: TGTGCCAGTAGTATGGGACTAGCGGCCTACGAGCAGTACTTC. Amino acid sequence: CASSMGLAAYEQYF.

The chain couples TRBV7-9 to TRBJ2-7; 11 bases align to TRBD2. The CDR3 is 19 residues long. Germline trimming cut 0 bases from V and 3 bases from J; bases unmatched to any gene: 13. Germline lookup yields CDR1 SEHNR and CDR2 FQNEAQ (reference sequence). CDR3 sequence (DNA): TGTGCCAGCAGCTTAGCCCTAGCGGGAGGTTCTTTCCTAGACTACGAGCAGTACTTC. This gives the protein CASSLALAGGSFLDYEQYF.

This clone was counted a single time. Other DNA sequences in this sample translate to the same CDR3. This rearrangement joins TRBV27 to TRBJ1-5; 10 bases align to TRBD1. This CDR3 contains 13 residues. Germline values: CDR1 MNHEY, CDR2 SMNVEV (reference sequence). V trimming: 6 bases; J trimming: 4 bases; junction bases outside the gene matches: 0. The CDR3 region has the DNA TGTGCCAGCAGGGGACAGGGGAATCAGCCCCAGCATTTT. It yields the protein CASRGQGNQPQHF.

The chain joins TRBV30 to TRBJ1-5; the D gene is possibly TRBD1 (5 bases). V lost 3 bases and J lost 1, with 13 bases in between. The CDR3 spans 15 residues. In germline, CDR1 is GTSNPN, CDR2 SVGIG (reference sequence). As DNA, the CDR3 is TGTGCCTGGAGACCAGCAGGGCGAAGCAATCAGCCCCAGCATTTT. It translates to CAWRPAGRSNQPQHF.

This clone has only one observation. The chain has TRBV5-1 and TRBJ2-7; 7 bases fit TRBD1. This CDR3 contains 13 residues. The germline CDR1 and CDR2 sequences are SGHRS and YFSETQ. V lost 3 bases to trimming and J lost 2 bases; unmatched junction nucleotides: 2. CDR3 region: CASSSGTAYEQYF. The CDR3 nucleotides are TGCGCCAGCAGCTCCGGGACAGCCTACGAGCAGTACTTC.

V gene TRBV9 combines with J gene TRBJ2-7; 10 nucleotides agree with TRBD2. Germline V CDR1 and CDR2: SGDLS, YYNGEE. The trim removed 4 bases at V and 5 bases at J, leaving 6 bases unmatched. The CDR3 totals 14 residues. This CDR3 reads CASSTSGTSDEQYF. CDR3 coding DNA: TGTGCCAGCAGCACATCCGGGACTAGCGACGAGCAGTACTTC.